This T cell receptor beta chain stems from a study of T-cell memory formation after mild COVID-19. Study-wide results and limits: Later expanders leaned CD4+, whereas day 15 to 85 contracting clones were balanced CD4/CD8. Some clones that responded turned up in pre-infection memory, which suggests that cross-reactive memory joined in. CD4+ contracting clones lay mainly in CM and EM, CD8+ ones in EMRA. Researchers could not confirm that second-wave clones peaking on day 37 targeted SARS-CoV-2.

One entry per CDR3 protein, called by TCRdb with MiXCR from the 5' RACE reads. The repertoire holds roughly 120,000 distinct CDR3 sequences, with about 24% as singletons. This CDR3 is built from 15 residues. CDR1 is LGHDT and CDR2 is YNNKEL in the germline V gene (reference sequence). The V end lost 2 bases, the J end lost 7 bases, and 14 bases lay between the germline ends. Concerning this clonotype itself: The antigen is unknown.

The gene calls are TRBV3-1 and TRBJ2-2, with a tentative D call TRBD1 (6 bases). This clonotype was obtained from a man aged 18-30 years who had mild COVID-19 (a few samples of this study predate the infection). Cell type and time point are not known. The sample taken for sequencing was PBMCs or a T cell subset sorted from them (not recorded which). The CDR3 DNA reads TGTGCCAGCAGCCAACTCTGGGGGCTTAGCGGGGAGCTGTTTTTT. Its translation is CASSQLWGLSGELFF. Using reference TRBV3-1 and TRBJ2-2 for the parts outside the CDR3, the full variable domain is DTAVSQTPKYLVTQMGNDKSIKCEQNLGHDTMYWYKQDSKKFLKIMFSYNNKELIINETVPNRFSPKSPDKAHLNLHINSLELGDSAVYFCASSQLWGLSGELFFGEGSRLTVL.